The 8 T cell receptor beta chains reported below all come from one sample, sequenced in a study of shared T cell receptors in the human thymus. The protocol was immunoSEQ multiplex PCR, while the TCRdb copy is restricted to in-frame clones and leaves out a portion. The table has about 660,000 clones, around nine tenths seen once. These data are also associated with another study on human thymus T cells.

The sample consisted of thymocytes. The receptors originated from a boy in the first two years of life with a congenital heart defect.

The chain recombines TRBV18 with TRBJ2-7, with TRBD1 matching 8 bases. CDR1 is KGHSH, CDR2 LQKENI, per germline. The length of the CDR3 is 17 residues. Trimming took 3 bases from V and 3 from J; bases not matched to a gene: 13. DNA for the CDR3: TGTGCCAGCTCACCTCTGCGCTCAGGGGGCTCGGGCTACGAGCAGTACTTC. As protein: CASSPLRSGGSGYEQYF.

The CDR3 loop is CASSSGWLAQAEQYF. The DNA for the CDR3 is TGTGCCAGCAGCTCTGGGTGGCTAGCCCAGGCAGAGCAGTACTTC. This rearrangement joins TRBV7-9 to TRBJ2-7; possible D gene TRBD2, 5 bases. This CDR3 comprises 15 residues. Per the germline V gene, CDR1 is SEHNR and CDR2 is FQNEAQ (reference sequence). V dropped 4 bases and J dropped 7 bases, with 20 bases sitting between them.

The chain is built from TRBV11-3 and TRBJ2-2; 11 bases agree with TRBD1. This CDR3 contains 17 residues. Trimming at V came to 3 bases and at J to 2 bases, leaving 5 bases not matched to a gene. CDR1 and CDR2 from the germline V gene are SGHNT and YENEEA. The CDR3: CASSFRGTGGNTGELFF. In DNA, the CDR3 is TGTGCCAGCAGCTTTAGGGGGACAGGGGGAAACACCGGGGAGCTGTTTTTT.

This clone occurred a few times. The chain is built from TRBV5-5 and TRBJ1-3; D is unresolved. From germline, CDR1 is SGHKS and CDR2 YYEKEE (reference sequence). The V and J ends lost 2 bases and 4 bases respectively, with 10 bases between them. CDR3 length: 14 amino acids. CDR3 region: CASSFRGGGNTIYF. The CDR3 nucleotides are TGTGCCAGCAGCTTTCGTGGCGGGGGAAACACCATATATTTT.

The V gene is TRBV27, the J gene TRBJ2-2; 11 bases line up with TRBD1. J lost 5 bases, V lost 3 bases, and 11 bases had no gene match. Germline V gene sequence: CDR1 MNHEY, CDR2 SMNVEV (reference sequence). The CDR3 length is 18 residues. The CDR3 region has the DNA TGTGCCAGCAGTTTCTGTCGGACAGGGGGCGATGGAACCGGGGAGCTGTTTTTT. It codes for CASSFCRTGGDGTGELFF.

The V gene is TRBV30, the J gene TRBJ2-3; 9 bases are a match to TRBD2. Germline assignment: CDR1 GTSNPN and CDR2 SVGIG (reference sequence). The CDR3 consists of 14 residues. In DNA form, the CDR3 reads TGTGTCAACGGCGGGAGGGGGGGCACAGATACGCAGTATTTT. This sequence encodes CVNGGRGGTDTQYF.

In its sample, this clone was seen once. The CDR3 protein is CASTTRAGSSTDTQYF. The CDR3 nucleotides read TGCGCCAGCACGACTAGAGCGGGGTCTAGCACAGATACGCAGTATTTT. The chain couples TRBV5-1 to TRBJ2-3; 7 bases map to TRBD2. The trim removed 6 bases at V and 0 bases at J, leaving 10 bases unmatched. In germline, CDR1 is SGHRS, CDR2 YFSETQ. The CDR3 consists of 16 residues.

For the CDR3, the DNA is TGTGCCAGCAGCTTGGTGCGGGTACACTACAATGAGCAGTTCTTC. Translating gives CASSLVRVHYNEQFF. The chain is built from TRBV7-2 and TRBJ2-1; tentative D call: TRBD2 (5 bases). Trimming took 3 bases from V and 3 from J, leaving 12 bases between them. The V gene's germline CDR1 is SGHTA and CDR2 FQGNSA. The length of the CDR3 is 15 residues. Variable domain in full (rest from reference TRBV7-2 and TRBJ2-1): GAGVSQSPSNKVTEKGKDVELRCDPISGHTALYWYRQSLGQGLEFLIYFQGNSAPDKSGLPSDRFSAERTGGSVSTLTIQRTQQEDSAVYLCASSLVRVHYNEQFFGPGTRLTVL.